These T cell receptor beta chains were read from a single sample in a study of blood T cell repertoires in COVID-19. Produced via immunoSEQ multiplex PCR; TCRdb's table is partial and in-frame only. The table lists tens of thousands of clones, 80% to 95% of them singletons. Sequences were obtained from peripheral blood. The receptors were sampled from a man between 45 and 60 years old with active COVID-19. The CDR3 runs from the conserved cysteine through the conserved F or W. A D gene is named only where the DNA matches it firmly. For some rows the clone size is stated as once, few or many, or as a class when expanded; others skip it.

>TRBV6-5|TRBJ1-2|TRBD1|.
TGTGCCAGCAGTTCCCCGAGACAGGGGAACTATGGCTACACCTTC
CASSSPRQGNYGYTF
>TRBV9|TRBJ2-3|.|.
TGTGCCAGCAGCGGAGGGAAGGTCGGCGGGGACACAGATACGCAGTATTTT
CASSGGKVGGDTDTQYF
>TRBV6-6|TRBJ1-2|TRBD1|.
TGTGCCAGCAGAGGCGGGACAGCGAATGGCTACACCTTC
CASRGGTANGYTF
>TRBV12-5|TRBJ1-2|TRBD1|.
TGTGCTAGTGGTTTAGGGGACAGGGGGTCCTATGGCTACACCTTC
CASGLGDRGSYGYTF
>TRBV18|TRBJ2-1|.|.
TGTGCCAGCTCCCCAGGGGGGGACGGAGTGATCAATGAGCAGTTCTTC
CASSPGGDGVINEQFF
>TRBV10-3|TRBJ2-3|.|once
TGTGCCATCAGTGAAGGGGGGGTCACAGATACGCAGTATTTT
CAISEGGVTDTQYF
>TRBV9|TRBJ2-7|TRBD2|.
TGTGCCAGCAGCCGAGGGCGGGACCTCCCGGGAGGGGAGCAGTACTTC
CASSRGRDLPGGEQYF
>TRBV5-1|TRBJ1-2|.|.
TGCGCCAGCAGCTTGCAACAGAGTGATGGCTACACCTTC
CASSLQQSDGYTF
>TRBV5-4|TRBJ2-7|.|.
TGTGCCAGCAGCTATGACCGGGCCTACGAGCAGTACTTC
CASSYDRAYEQYF
>TRBV21-1|TRBJ1-1|.|few
TGTGCCAGCAGCAATGTGAGGACAGGGTATATCGGTGAAGCTTTCTTT
CASSNVRTGYIGEAFF
>TRBV2|TRBJ2-5|.|.
TGTGCCAGCAGTGATTGGGGGGAAGAGACCCAGTACTTC
CASSDWGEETQYF
>TRBV6-5|TRBJ2-7|.|.
TGTGCCAGCTGCATCAGGGTAGACTACGAGCAGTACTTC
CASCIRVDYEQYF
>TRBV5-1|TRBJ2-5|TRBD1|.
TGCGCCAGCAGCGCCGGGACAGGGGAGGAGACCCAGTACTTC
CASSAGTGEETQYF
>TRBV11-3|TRBJ2-1|.|.
TGTGCCAGCAGCTTACCGGGGGGCAGGGCGAGGCAGTTCTTC
CASSLPGGRARQFF
>TRBV6-5|TRBJ1-1|.|.
TGTGCCAGCAGAAAGGACAGCCAGGCTTTCTTT
CASRKDSQAFF
>TRBV7-3|TRBJ2-1|.|.
TGTGCCAGCAGCTTGGGCGGGGTGGACGAGCAGTTCTTC
CASSLGGVDEQFF
>TRBV5-4|TRBJ2-7|TRBD2|.
TGTGCCAGCAGCCCCGGGACTAGTGAGCGCGAGCAGTACTTC
CASSPGTSEREQYF
>TRBV5-1|TRBJ1-1|.|.
TGCGCCAGCAGCTTGGGGAGCCTACCTCACACTGAAGCTTTCTTT
CASSLGSLPHTEAFF
>TRBV19|TRBJ1-2|TRBD1|.
TGTGCCAGTAGTCTCGGGACAGGGAGGGACTTCTATGGCTACACCTTC
CASSLGTGRDFYGYTF
>TRBV2|TRBJ2-7|.|.
TGTGCCAGCAAGTCGGGAGACTACGAGCAGTACTTC
CASKSGDYEQYF
>TRBV18|TRBJ1-4|.|few
TGTGCCAGCTCACCTCCACAGGGCGAAAAACTGTTTTTT
CASSPPQGEKLFF
>TRBV5-4|TRBJ2-7|TRBD1|.
TGTGCCAGCAGCTTGAAACAGGGGGCGGGTGAGCAGTACTTC
CASSLKQGAGEQYF
>TRBV27|TRBJ1-5|.|.
TGTGCCAGCAGTCCTCCCGGTGGGCCCCAGCATTTT
CASSPPGGPQHF
>TRBV4-1|TRBJ2-5|.|.
TGCGCCAGCAGCCAAGATCAGGACAACCAAGAGACCCAGTACTTC
CASSQDQDNQETQYF
>TRBV9|TRBJ2-5|.|.
TGTGCCAGCAGCGTAGAGGAGGAGACCCAGTACTTC
CASSVEEETQYF
>TRBV7-9|TRBJ2-3|.|.
TGTGCCAGCAGCTTCACAGCAAGCACAGATACGCAGTATTTT
CASSFTASTDTQYF
>TRBV6-1|TRBJ2-5|.|once
TGTGCCAGCAGTGCACGCCTCCGGGGGGCTGAGGTGGAGACCCAGTACTTC
CASSARLRGAEVETQYF
>TRBV7-9|TRBJ1-3|.|.
TGTGCCACTTCCCTCGGAGACTCTGGAAACACCATATATTTT
CATSLGDSGNTIYF
>TRBV29-1|TRBJ2-7|TRBD1|.
TGCAGCGTTGTGATGGGACAGGGGGCTGATGAGCAGTACTTC
CSVVMGQGADEQYF
>TRBV29-1|TRBJ1-1|TRBD1|.
TGCAGCGTTGTAGGGACAGCACTTGAAGCTTTCTTT
CSVVGTALEAFF
>TRBV5-6|TRBJ1-1|.|.
TGTGCCAGCAGTTGGACAAGAACTGAAGCTTTCTTT
CASSWTRTEAFF
>TRBV5-6|TRBJ2-3|TRBD1|.
TGTGCCAGCAGCCCTCTAACAGGGGTCAGCACAGATACGCAGTATTTT
CASSPLTGVSTDTQYF
>TRBV18|TRBJ1-2|TRBD1|.
TGTGCCAGCTCCCCAATTCGACAGGGTCAGGATGGCTACACCTTC
CASSPIRQGQDGYTF
>TRBV5-1|TRBJ1-1|.|.
TGCGCCAGCAGCCCCAGGACGGGGGGGAACACTGAAGCTTTCTTT
CASSPRTGGNTEAFF
>TRBV6-5|TRBJ1-2|.|.
TGTGCCAGCAGTTATGGCTTAGGGGCAGTATATGGCTACACCTTC
CASSYGLGAVYGYTF
>TRBV19|TRBJ2-1|TRBD1|.
TGTGCCAGTAGTATAGTAGGGACAGCATACAATGAGCAGTTCTTC
CASSIVGTAYNEQFF
>TRBV18|TRBJ2-1|.|.
TGTGCCAGCTCACCACCTATCGGGGTGAATGAGCAGTTCTTC
CASSPPIGVNEQFF
>TRBV19|TRBJ2-3|.|.
TGTGCCAGTAGTAGGCTAGCGTCTACAGATACGCAGTATTTT
CASSRLASTDTQYF
>TRBV19|TRBJ2-5|TRBD2|.
TGTGCCAGTAGTAAGGGACTAGCGGGGCCTAACCAAGAGACCCAGTACTTC
CASSKGLAGPNQETQYF
>TRBV15|TRBJ2-1|TRBD1|.
TGTGCCACCAGCAGAGATATGGGACAGTACAATGAGCAGTTCTTC
CATSRDMGQYNEQFF
>TRBV7-9|TRBJ2-5|.|.
TGTGCCAGCAGCTTTTCTACCGCCCCCCAAGAGACCCAGTACTTC
CASSFSTAPQETQYF
>TRBV5-1|TRBJ2-3|.|.
TGCGCCAGCCGCTCCGGGACTCCCTCCGGAGATACGCAGTATTTT
CASRSGTPSGDTQYF
>TRBV5-5|TRBJ2-7|TRBD1|.
TGTGCCAGCAGCCGCCTCGGGACAGAGGAGGACGAGCAGTACTTC
CASSRLGTEEDEQYF
>TRBV5-8|TRBJ2-4|.|few
TGTGCCAGCAGCGGCTACAGGGCACAGGCCAAAAACATTCAGTACTTC
CASSGYRAQAKNIQYF
>TRBV19|TRBJ1-5|.|.
TGTGCCAGTAGTATAGCCGCCGAAGGGGGAGACCAGCCCCAGCATTTT
CASSIAAEGGDQPQHF
>TRBV10-3|TRBJ2-7|TRBD1|.
TGTGCCATCAGAAGACAGGGGAGCTCCTACGAGCAGTACTTC
CAIRRQGSSYEQYF